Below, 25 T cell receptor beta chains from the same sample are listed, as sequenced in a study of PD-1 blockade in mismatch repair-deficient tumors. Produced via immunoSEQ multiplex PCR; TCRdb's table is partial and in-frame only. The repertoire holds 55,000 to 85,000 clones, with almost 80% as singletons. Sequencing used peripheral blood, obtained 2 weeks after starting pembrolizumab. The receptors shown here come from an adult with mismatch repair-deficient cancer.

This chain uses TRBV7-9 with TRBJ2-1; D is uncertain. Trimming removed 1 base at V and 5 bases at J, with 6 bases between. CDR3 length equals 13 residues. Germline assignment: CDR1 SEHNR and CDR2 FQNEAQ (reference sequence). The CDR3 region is CASSLEWDNEQFF. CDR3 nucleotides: TGTGCCAGCAGCTTAGAATGGGACAATGAGCAGTTCTTC.

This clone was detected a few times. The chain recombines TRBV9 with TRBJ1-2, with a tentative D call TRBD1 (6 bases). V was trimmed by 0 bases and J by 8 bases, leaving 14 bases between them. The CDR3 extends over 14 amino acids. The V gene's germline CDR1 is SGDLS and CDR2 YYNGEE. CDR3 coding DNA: TGTGCCAGCAGCGTAGCCCAACAGGGAGGCGGCTACACCTTC. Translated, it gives CASSVAQQGGGYTF.

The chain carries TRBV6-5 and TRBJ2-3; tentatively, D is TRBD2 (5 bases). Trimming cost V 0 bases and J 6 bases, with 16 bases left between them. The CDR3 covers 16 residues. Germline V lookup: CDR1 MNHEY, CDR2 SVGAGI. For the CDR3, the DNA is TGTGCCAGCAGTTACTCGGCAGAACTGTCGGGGGATACGCAGTATTTT. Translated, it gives CASSYSAELSGDTQYF.

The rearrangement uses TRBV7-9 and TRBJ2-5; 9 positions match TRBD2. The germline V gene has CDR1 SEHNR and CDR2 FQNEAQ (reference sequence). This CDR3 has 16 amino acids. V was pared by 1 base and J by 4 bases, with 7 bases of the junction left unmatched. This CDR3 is CASSLDLTAGGETQYF. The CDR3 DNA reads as TGTGCCAGCAGCTTAGATTTGACAGCGGGGGGAGAGACCCAGTACTTC.

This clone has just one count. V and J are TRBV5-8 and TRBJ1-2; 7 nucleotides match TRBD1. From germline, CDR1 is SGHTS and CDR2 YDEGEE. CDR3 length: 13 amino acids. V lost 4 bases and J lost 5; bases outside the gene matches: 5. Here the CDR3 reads CASSQGQAYGYTF. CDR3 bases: TGTGCCAGCAGCCAAGGACAGGCTTATGGCTACACCTTC.

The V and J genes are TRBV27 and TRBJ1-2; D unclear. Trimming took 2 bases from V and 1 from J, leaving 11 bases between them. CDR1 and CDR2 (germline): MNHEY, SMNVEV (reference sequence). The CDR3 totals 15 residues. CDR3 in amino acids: CASSLLSRSNYGYTF. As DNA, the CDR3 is TGTGCCAGCAGTTTACTGTCCAGAAGTAACTATGGCTACACCTTC.

CDR3 protein: CASSSGLADGELFF. The CDR3 coding sequence is TGTGCCAGCAGTTCGGGACTAGCGGACGGGGAGCTGTTTTTT. This chain joins TRBV27 and TRBJ2-2, with TRBD2 matching over 11 bases. The CDR3 covers 14 residues. V trimming: 4 bases; J trimming: 7 bases; junction bases outside the gene matches: 2. Germline CDR1 is MNHEY and CDR2 is SMNVEV (reference sequence).

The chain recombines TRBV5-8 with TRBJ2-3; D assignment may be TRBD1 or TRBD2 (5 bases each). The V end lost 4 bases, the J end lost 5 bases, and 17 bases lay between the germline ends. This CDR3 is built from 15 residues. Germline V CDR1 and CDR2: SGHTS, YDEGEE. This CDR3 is CASSLAGRVGDTQYF. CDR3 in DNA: TGTGCCAGCAGCCTGGCGGGCAGGGTGGGAGATACGCAGTATTTT. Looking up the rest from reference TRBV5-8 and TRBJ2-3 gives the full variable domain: EAGVTQSPTHLIKTRGQQATLRCSPISGHTSVYWYQQALGLGLQFLLWYDEGEERNRGNFPPRFSGRQFPNYSSELNVNALELEDSALYLCASSLAGRVGDTQYFGPGTRLTVL.

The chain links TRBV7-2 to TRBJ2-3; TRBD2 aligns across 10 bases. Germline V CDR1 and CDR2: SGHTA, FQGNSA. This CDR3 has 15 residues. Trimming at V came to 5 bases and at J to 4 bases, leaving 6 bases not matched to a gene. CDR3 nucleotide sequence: TGTGCCAGCAGCGCGGGCCTAGCGGGAGCAGATACGCAGTATTTT. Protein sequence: CASSAGLAGADTQYF.

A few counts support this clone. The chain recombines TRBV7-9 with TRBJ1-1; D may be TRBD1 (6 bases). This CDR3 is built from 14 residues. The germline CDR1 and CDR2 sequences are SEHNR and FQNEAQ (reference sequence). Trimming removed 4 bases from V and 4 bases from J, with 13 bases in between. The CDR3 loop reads CASSSQGVGTEAFF. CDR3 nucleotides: TGTGCCAGCAGCTCACAGGGAGTCGGCACTGAAGCTTTCTTT.

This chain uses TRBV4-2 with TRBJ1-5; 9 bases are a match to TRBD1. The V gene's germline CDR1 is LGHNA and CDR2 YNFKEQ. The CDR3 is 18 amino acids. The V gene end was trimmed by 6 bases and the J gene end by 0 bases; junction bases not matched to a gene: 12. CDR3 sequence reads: CASSLTGGRRYSNQPQHF. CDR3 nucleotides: TGTGCCAGCAGTCTAACAGGGGGCAGGCGATATAGCAATCAGCCCCAGCATTTT.

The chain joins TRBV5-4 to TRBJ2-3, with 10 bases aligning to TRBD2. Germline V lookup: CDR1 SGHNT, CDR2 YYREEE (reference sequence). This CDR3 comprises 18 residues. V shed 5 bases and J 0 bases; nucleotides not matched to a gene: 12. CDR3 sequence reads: CASSPGTSASASTDTQYF. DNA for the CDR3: TGTGCCAGCAGTCCTGGGACTAGCGCTTCGGCTAGCACAGATACGCAGTATTTT.

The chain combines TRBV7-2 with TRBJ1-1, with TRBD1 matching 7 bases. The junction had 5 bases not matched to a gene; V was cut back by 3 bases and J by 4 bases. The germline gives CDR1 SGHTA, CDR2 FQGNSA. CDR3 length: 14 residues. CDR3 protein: CASSFRQGGTEAFF. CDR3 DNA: TGTGCCAGCAGCTTTAGACAGGGAGGCACTGAAGCTTTCTTT.

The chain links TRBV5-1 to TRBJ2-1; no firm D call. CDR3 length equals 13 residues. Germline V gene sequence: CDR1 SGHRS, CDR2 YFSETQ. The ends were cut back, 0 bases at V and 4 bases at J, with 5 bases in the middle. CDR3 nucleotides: TGCGCCAGCAGCTTGGGCACGTACAATGAGCAGTTCTTC. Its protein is CASSLGTYNEQFF. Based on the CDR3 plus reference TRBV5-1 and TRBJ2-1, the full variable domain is KAGVTQTPRYLIKTRGQQVTLSCSPISGHRSVSWYQQTPGQGLQFLFEYFSETQRNKGNFPGRFSGRQFSNSRSEMNVSTLELGDSALYLCASSLGTYNEQFFGPGTRLTVL.

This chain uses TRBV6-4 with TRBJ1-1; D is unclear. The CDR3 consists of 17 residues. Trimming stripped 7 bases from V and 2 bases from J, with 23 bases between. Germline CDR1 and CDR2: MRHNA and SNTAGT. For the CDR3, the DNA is TGTGCCAGCAATGGGGTTTTATCGGTTGCCGGCAACACTGAAGCTTTCTTT. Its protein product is CASNGVLSVAGNTEAFF.

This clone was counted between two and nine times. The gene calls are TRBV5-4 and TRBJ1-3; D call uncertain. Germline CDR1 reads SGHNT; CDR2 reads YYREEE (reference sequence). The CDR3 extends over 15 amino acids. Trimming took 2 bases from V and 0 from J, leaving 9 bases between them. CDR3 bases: TGTGCCAGCAGCTTAAGTCTAGACTCTGGAAACACCATATATTTT. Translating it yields CASSLSLDSGNTIYF. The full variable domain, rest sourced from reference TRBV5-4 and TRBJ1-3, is ETGVTQSPTHLIKTRGQQVTLRCSSQSGHNTVSWYQQALGQGPQFIFQYYREEENGRGNFPPRFSGLQFPNYSSELNVNALELDDSALYLCASSLSLDSGNTIYFGEGSWLTVV.

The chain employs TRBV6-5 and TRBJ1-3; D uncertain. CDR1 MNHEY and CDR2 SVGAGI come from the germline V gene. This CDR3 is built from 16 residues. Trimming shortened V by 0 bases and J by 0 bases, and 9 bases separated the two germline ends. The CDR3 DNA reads TGTGCCAGCAGTTACTCTCTGGGCAGCTCTGGAAACACCATATATTTT. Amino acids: CASSYSLGSSGNTIYF.

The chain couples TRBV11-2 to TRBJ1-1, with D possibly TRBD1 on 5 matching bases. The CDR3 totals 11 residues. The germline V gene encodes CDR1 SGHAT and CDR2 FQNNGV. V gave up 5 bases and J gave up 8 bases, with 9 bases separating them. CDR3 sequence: CASSLQAEAFF. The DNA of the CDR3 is TGTGCCAGCAGCCTACAGGCAGAAGCTTTCTTT.

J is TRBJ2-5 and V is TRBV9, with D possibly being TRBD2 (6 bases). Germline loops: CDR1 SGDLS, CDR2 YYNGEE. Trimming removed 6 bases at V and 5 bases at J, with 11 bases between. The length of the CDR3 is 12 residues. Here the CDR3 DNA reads TGTGCCAGCAACCGGGGAGGCGAGACCCAGTACTTC. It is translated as CASNRGGETQYF.

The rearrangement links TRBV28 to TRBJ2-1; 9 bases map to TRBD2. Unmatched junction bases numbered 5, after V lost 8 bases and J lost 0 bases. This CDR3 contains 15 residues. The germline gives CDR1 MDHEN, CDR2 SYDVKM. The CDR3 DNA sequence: TGTGCCAGCCGTAGCGGGAGAACCTCCTACAATGAGCAGTTCTTC. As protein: CASRSGRTSYNEQFF.

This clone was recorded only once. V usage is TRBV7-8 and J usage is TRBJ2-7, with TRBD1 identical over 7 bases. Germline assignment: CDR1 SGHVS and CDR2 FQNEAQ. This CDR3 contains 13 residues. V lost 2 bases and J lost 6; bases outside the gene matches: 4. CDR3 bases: TGTGCCAGCAGCTTACCGAACAGGGGCGAGCAGTACTTC. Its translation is CASSLPNRGEQYF.

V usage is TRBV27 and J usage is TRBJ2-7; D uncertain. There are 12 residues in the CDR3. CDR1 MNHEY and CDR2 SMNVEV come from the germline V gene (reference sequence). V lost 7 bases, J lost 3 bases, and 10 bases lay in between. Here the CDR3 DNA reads TGTGCCAGCATCGACCGGAACTACGAGCAGTACTTC. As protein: CASIDRNYEQYF.

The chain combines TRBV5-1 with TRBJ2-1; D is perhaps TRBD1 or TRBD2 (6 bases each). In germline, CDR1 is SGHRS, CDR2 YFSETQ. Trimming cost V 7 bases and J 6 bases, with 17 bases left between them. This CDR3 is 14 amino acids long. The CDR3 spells CASQVGGLSNEQFF. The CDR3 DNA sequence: TGCGCCAGCCAAGTAGGGGGGCTTTCCAATGAGCAGTTCTTC.

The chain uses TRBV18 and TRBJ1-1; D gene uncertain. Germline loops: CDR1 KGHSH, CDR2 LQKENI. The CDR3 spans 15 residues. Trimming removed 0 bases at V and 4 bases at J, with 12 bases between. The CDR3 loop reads CASSPPGGLGTEAFF. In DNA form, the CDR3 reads TGTGCCAGCTCACCACCGGGAGGCTTGGGCACTGAAGCTTTCTTT. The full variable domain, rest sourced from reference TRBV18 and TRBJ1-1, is NAGVMQNPRHLVRRRGQEARLRCSPMKGHSHVYWYRQLPEEGLKFMVYLQKENIIDESGMPKERFSAEFPKEGPSILRIQQVVRGDSAAYFCASSPPGGLGTEAFFGQGTRLTVV.

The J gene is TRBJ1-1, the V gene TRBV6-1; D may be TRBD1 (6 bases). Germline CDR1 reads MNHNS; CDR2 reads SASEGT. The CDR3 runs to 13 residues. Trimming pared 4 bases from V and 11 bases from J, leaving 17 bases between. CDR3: CASSGGHGMGAFF. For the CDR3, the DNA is TGTGCCAGCAGTGGGGGGCACGGCATGGGGGCTTTCTTT.